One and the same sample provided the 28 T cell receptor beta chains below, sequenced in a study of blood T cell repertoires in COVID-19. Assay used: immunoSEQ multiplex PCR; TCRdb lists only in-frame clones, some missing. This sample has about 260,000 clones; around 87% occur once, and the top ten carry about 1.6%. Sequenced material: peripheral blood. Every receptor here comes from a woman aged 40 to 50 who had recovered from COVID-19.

The CDR3 spells CASTKQFGCNTGELFF. DNA of the CDR3: TGTGCCAGCACCAAGCAGTTTGGTTGTAACACCGGGGAGCTGTTTTTT. The chain carries TRBV21-1 and TRBJ2-2; TRBD1 is the table's D call and was not checked against the DNA. TRBV21-1 represents a pseudogene. This CDR3 is built from 16 residues.

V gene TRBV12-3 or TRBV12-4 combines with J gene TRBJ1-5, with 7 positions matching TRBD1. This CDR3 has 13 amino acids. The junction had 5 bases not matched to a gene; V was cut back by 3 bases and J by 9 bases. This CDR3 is CASSFTGVGPQHF. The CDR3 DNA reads TGTGCCAGCAGTTTTACAGGGGTCGGGCCCCAGCATTTT.

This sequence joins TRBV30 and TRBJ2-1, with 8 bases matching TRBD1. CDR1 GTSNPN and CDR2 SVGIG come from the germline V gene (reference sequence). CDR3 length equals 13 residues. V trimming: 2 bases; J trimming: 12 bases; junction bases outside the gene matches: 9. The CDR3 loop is CAWSRRAGTGQFF. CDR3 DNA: TGTGCCTGGAGTCGTAGGGCGGGGACAGGGCAGTTCTTC.

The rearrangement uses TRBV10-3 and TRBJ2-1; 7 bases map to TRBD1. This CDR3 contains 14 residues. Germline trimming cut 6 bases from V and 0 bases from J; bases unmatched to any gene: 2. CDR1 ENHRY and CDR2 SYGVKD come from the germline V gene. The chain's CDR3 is CAISGQASYNEQFF. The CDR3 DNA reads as TGTGCCATCAGCGGACAGGCCTCCTACAATGAGCAGTTCTTC.

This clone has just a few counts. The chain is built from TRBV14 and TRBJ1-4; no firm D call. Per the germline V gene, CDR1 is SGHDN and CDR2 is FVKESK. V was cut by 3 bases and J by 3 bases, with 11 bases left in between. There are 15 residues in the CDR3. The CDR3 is CASSQGRRANEKLFF. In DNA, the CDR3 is TGTGCCAGCAGCCAGGGGAGACGGGCTAATGAAAAACTGTTTTTT.

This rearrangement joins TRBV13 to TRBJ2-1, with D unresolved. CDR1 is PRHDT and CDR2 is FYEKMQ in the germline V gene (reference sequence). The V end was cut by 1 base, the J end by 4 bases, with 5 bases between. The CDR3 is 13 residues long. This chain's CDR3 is CASSLERYNEQFF. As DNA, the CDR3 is TGTGCCAGCAGCTTAGAACGGTACAATGAGCAGTTCTTC. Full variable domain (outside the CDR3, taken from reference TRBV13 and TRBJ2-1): AAGVIQSPRHLIKEKRETATLKCYPIPRHDTVYWYQQGPGQDPQFLISFYEKMQSDKGSIPDRFSAQQFSDYHSELNMSSLELGDSALYFCASSLERYNEQFFGPGTRLTVL.

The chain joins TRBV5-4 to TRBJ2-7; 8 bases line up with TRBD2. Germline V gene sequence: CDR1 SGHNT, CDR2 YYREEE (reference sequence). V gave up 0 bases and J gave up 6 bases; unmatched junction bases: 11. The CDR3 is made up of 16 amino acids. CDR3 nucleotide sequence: TGTGCCAGCAGCTTGGGGCTAGCGGGCGCCGGTGGCGAGCAGTACTTC. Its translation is CASSLGLAGAGGEQYF. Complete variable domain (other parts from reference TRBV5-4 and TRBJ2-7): ETGVTQSPTHLIKTRGQQVTLRCSSQSGHNTVSWYQQALGQGPQFIFQYYREEENGRGNFPPRFSGLQFPNYSSELNVNALELDDSALYLCASSLGLAGAGGEQYFGPGTRLTVT.

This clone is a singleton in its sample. Here the CDR3 DNA reads TGTGCCAGCAGCGTACTGGAGGGGTCCACAGATACGCAGTATTTT. Protein product: CASSVLEGSTDTQYF. This sequence joins TRBV9 and TRBJ2-3; D perhaps matches TRBD2 (6 bases). Germline lookup yields CDR1 SGDLS and CDR2 YYNGEE. V dropped 1 base and J dropped 2 bases, with 11 bases sitting between them. CDR3 length equals 15 residues.

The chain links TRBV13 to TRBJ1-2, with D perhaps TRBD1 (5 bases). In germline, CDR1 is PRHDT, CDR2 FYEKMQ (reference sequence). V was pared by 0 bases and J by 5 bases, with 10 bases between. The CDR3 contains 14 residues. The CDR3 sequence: CASSLGGRVYGYTF. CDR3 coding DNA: TGTGCCAGCAGCTTAGGCGGCAGGGTGTATGGCTACACCTTC.

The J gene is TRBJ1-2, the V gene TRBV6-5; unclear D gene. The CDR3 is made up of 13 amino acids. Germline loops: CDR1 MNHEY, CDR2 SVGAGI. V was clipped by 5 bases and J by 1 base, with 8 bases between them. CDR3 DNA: TGTGCCAGCAGTCGGTTGCTTAACTATGGCTACACCTTC. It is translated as CASSRLLNYGYTF.

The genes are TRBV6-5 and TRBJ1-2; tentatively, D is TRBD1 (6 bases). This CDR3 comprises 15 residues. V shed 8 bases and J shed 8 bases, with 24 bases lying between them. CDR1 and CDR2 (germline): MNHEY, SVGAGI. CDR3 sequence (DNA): TGTGCCAGCCGAATAGGGGGGGCTAGGGCTTTGGGCTACACCTTC. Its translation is CASRIGGARALGYTF.

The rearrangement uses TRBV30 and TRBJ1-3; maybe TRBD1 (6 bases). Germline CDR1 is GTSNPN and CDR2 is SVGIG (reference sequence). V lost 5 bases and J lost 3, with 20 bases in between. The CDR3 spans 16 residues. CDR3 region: CAWRPRGGLSGNTIYF. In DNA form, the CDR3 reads TGTGCCTGGCGTCCTAGGGGGGGGTTGAGTGGAAACACCATATATTTT. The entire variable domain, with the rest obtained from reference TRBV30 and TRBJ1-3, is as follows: SQTIHQWPATLVQPVGSPLSLECTVEGTSNPNLYWYRQAAGRGLQLLFYSVGIGQISSEVPQNLSASRPQDRQFILSSKKLLLSDSGFYLCAWRPRGGLSGNTIYFGEGSWLTVV.

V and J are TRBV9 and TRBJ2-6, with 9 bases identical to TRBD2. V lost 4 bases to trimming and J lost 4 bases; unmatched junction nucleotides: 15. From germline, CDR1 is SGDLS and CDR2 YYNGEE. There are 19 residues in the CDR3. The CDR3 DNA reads TGTGCCAGCAGCCCCCAGGGGGTTAGCGGGGGCCTCGGGGCCAACGTCCTGACTTTC. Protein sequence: CASSPQGVSGGLGANVLTF.

CDR3 residues: CASSLGGQGGLETQYF. CDR3 in DNA: TGCGCCAGCAGCTTGGGGGGTCAGGGAGGCCTAGAGACCCAGTACTTC. The chain is built from TRBV5-1 and TRBJ2-5, with D tentatively TRBD2 (6 bases). Trimming took 0 bases from V and 4 from J, leaving 16 bases between them. Germline lookup yields CDR1 SGHRS and CDR2 YFSETQ. The CDR3 is 16 amino acids.

CDR3 nucleotides: TGTGCCAGCAGTGACGACGGACACAGGGGCTCCTACGAGCAGTACTTC. Encoded protein: CASSDDGHRGSYEQYF. The J gene is TRBJ2-7, the V gene TRBV25-1, with TRBD1 matching 7 bases. Germline trimming cut 3 bases from V and 0 bases from J; bases unmatched to any gene: 8. CDR3 length: 16 amino acids. Germline V lookup: CDR1 MGHDK, CDR2 SYGVNS.

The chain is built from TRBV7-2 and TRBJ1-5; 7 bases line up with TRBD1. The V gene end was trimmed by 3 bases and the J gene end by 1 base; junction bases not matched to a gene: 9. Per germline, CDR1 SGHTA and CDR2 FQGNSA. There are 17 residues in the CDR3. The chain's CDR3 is CASSFQGGVGSNQPQHF. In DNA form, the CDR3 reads TGTGCCAGCAGCTTTCAGGGGGGAGTGGGCAGCAATCAGCCCCAGCATTTT.

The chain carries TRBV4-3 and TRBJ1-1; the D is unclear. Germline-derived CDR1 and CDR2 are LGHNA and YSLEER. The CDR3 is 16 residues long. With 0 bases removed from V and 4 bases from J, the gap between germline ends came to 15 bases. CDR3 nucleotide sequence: TGCGCCAGCAGCCAAGATCTGGGGAGCTTGAGCACTGAAGCTTTCTTT. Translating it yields CASSQDLGSLSTEAFF.

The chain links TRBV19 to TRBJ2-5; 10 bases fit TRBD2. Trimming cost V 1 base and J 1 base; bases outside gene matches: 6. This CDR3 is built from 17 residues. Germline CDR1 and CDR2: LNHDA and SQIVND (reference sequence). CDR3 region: CASSIGEVAGGQETQYF. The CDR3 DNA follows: TGTGCCAGTAGTATAGGAGAGGTAGCGGGGGGCCAAGAGACCCAGTACTTC.

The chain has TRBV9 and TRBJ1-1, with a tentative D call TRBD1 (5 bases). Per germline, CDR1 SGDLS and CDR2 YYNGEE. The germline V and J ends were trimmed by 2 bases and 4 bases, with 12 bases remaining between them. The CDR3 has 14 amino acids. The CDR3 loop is CASSVATESTEAFF. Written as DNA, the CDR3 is TGTGCCAGCAGCGTTGCGACAGAAAGCACTGAAGCTTTCTTT.

Here the CDR3 DNA reads TGTGCCAGCAGTTTCCCAGATCGGAGTACGCAGTATTTT. This translates into CASSFPDRSTQYF. The chain is built from TRBV27 and TRBJ2-3; no firm D call. This CDR3 has 13 amino acids. Trimming removed 3 bases from V and 8 bases from J, with 12 bases in between. Germline-derived CDR1 and CDR2 are MNHEY and SMNVEV (reference sequence).

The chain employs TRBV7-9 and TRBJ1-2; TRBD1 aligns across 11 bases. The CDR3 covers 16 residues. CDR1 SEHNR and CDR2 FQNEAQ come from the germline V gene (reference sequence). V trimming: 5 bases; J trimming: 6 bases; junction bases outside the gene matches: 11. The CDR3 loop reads CASSHPLGDRGNGYTF. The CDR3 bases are TGTGCCAGCAGCCACCCCCTTGGGGACAGGGGGAATGGCTACACCTTC.

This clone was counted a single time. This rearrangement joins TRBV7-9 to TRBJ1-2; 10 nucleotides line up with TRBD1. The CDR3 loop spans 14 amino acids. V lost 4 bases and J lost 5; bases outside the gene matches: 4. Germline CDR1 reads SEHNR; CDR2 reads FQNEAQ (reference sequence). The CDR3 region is CASSWTGGVYGYTF. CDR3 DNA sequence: TGTGCCAGCAGCTGGACAGGGGGGGTTTATGGCTACACCTTC.

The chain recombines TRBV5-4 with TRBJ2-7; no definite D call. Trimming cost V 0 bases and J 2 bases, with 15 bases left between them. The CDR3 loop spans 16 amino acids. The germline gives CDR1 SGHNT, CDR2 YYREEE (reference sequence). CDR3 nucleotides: TGTGCCAGCAGCTTGGGAATAGCCCATCAGACCTACGAGCAGTACTTC. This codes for CASSLGIAHQTYEQYF.

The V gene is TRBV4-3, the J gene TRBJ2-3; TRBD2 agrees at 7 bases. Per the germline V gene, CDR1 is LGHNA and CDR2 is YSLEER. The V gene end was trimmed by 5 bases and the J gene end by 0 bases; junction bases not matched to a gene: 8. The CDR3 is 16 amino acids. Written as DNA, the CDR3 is TGCGCCAGCAGCTCCCTCGGGGGGTTTAGCACAGATACGCAGTATTTT. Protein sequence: CASSSLGGFSTDTQYF.

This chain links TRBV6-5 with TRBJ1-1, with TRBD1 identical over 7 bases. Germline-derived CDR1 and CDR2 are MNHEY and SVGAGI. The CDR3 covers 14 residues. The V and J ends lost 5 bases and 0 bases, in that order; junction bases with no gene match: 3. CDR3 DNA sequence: TGTGCCAGCAGTCCACAGGGGATGAACACTGAAGCTTTCTTT. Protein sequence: CASSPQGMNTEAFF.

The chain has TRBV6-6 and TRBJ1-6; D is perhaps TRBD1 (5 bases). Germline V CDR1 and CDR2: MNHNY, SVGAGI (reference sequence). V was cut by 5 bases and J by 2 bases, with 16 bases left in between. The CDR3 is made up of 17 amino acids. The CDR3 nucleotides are TGTGCCAGCAGTCGGCCGCAGGGTGGTCCCTATAATTCACCCCTCCACTTT. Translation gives CASSRPQGGPYNSPLHF.

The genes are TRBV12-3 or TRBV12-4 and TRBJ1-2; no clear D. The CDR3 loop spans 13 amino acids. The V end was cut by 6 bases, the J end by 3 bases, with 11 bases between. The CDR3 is CASSRGWDYGYTF. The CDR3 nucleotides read TGTGCCAGCAGCCGGGGATGGGACTATGGCTACACCTTC.

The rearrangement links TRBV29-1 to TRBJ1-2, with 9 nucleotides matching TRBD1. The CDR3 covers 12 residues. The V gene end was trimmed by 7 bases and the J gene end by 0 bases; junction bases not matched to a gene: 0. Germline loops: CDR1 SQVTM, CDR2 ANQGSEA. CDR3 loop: CSGDRANYGYTF. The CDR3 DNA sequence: TGCAGCGGGGACAGGGCTAACTATGGCTACACCTTC.